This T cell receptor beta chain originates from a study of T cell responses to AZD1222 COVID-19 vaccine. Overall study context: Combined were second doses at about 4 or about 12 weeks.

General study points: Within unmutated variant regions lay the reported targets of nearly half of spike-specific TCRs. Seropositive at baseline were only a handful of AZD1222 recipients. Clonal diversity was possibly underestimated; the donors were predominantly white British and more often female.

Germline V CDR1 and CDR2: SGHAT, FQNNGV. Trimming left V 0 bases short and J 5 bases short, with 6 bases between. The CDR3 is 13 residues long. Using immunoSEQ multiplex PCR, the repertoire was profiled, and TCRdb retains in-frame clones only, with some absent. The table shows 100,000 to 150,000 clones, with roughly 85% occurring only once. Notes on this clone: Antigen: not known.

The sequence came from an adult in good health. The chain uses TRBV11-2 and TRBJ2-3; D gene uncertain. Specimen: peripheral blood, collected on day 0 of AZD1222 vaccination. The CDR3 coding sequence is TGTGCCAGCAGCTTAGACGCCCTAGATACGCAGTATTTT. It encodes CASSLDALDTQYF.